Listed below are T cell receptor beta chains from one sample, sequenced in a study of blood T cell repertoires in COVID-19. The data were produced by immunoSEQ multiplex PCR, yet TCRdb's version contains in-frame clones alone and is incomplete. The sample records about 430,000 clones, roughly 90% being singletons. Sequencing input: peripheral blood. The receptors were gathered from a man between 18 and 35 years old with COVID-19, enrolled during active disease. Both conserved end residues are part of each CDR3. D genes are given only for firm matches. Only some rows state a clone size, as once, few, many or a class for expanded clones.

.,TRBJ1-5,TRBV6-6,.,TGTGCCAGCAGTTATGATCAGATCAATCAGCCCCAGCATTTT,CASSYDQINQPQHF
.,TRBJ2-3,TRBV7-6,few,TGTGCCAGCAGTCGGTCTACGGGGAGGACTAGCACAGATACGCAGTATTTT,CASSRSTGRTSTDTQYF
.,TRBJ1-3,TRBV19,.,TGTGCCAGTAGTCAGGGTAGCTCTGGAAACACCATATATTTT,CASSQGSSGNTIYF
TRBD1,TRBJ2-5,TRBV14,.,TGTGCCAACGAGACAGGGGAAGAGACCCAGTACTTC,CANETGEETQYF
TRBD2,TRBJ2-5,TRBV6-1,once,TGTGCCAGCAGTGAAATCTGGTTGCGGGGAGGGACCGAGACCCAGTACTTC,CASSEIWLRGGTETQYF
.,TRBJ2-2,TRBV19,.,TGTGCCAGTAGTTACACCAACACCGGGGAGCTGTTTTTT,CASSYTNTGELFF
TRBD1,TRBJ2-7,TRBV5-6,.,TGTGCCAGCAGCTTGAGGGACAGGAATTACGAGCAGTACTTC,CASSLRDRNYEQYF
TRBD2,TRBJ2-1,TRBV4-1,.,TGCGCCAGCAGCCAAGCCCGGACTAGCGGGGGGTCCTACAATGAGCAGTTCTTC,CASSQARTSGGSYNEQFF
.,TRBJ1-6,TRBV10-2,.,TGCGCCAGCAGACCCAACAGGCGTTCACCCCTCCACTTT,CASRPNRRSPLHF
.,TRBJ1-2,TRBV25-1,once,TGTGCCAGCAGTCCCCCTGGAGGAACTAACTATGGCTACACCTTC,CASSPPGGTNYGYTF
TRBD1,TRBJ2-5,TRBV11-3,.,TGTGCCAGCAGCTTAGGTCCAGGGGGCGAAGAGACCCAGTACTTC,CASSLGPGGEETQYF
.,TRBJ1-3,TRBV10-3,.,TGTGCCATCAGTGGGGGCCCTGGAAACACCATATATTTT,CAISGGPGNTIYF
TRBD2,TRBJ2-1,TRBV5-4,.,TGTGCCAGCAGTTTTTCCGGGACTATTTACAATGAGCAGTTCTTC,CASSFSGTIYNEQFF
TRBD1,TRBJ1-2,TRBV9,.,TGTGCCAGCAGCGTAGCGGGGGACAGAAACTATGGCTACACCTTC,CASSVAGDRNYGYTF
.,TRBJ1-2,TRBV15,.,TGTGCCACCAGCACTAAGACAGAGCCGAACTATGGCTACACCTTC,CATSTKTEPNYGYTF
TRBD1,TRBJ2-7,TRBV24-1,.,TGTGCCACCAGTGCCTCGGACAGGGTTGAGGAGCAGTACTTC,CATSASDRVEEQYF
.,TRBJ2-3,TRBV7-2,.,TGTGCCAGCAGCTCTGGGGCAGGGCGGACAGATACGCAGTATTTT,CASSSGAGRTDTQYF
.,TRBJ2-3,TRBV2,.,TGTGCCAGCAGTATACAGCGGGCCTACACAGATACGCAGTATTTT,CASSIQRAYTDTQYF
.,TRBJ1-2,TRBV24-1,.,TGTGCCACCAGTGATCAACAGGGCCGTCGGGGCTACACCTTC,CATSDQQGRRGYTF
TRBD2,TRBJ2-3,TRBV12-5,.,TGTGCTAGTGGTTTCGTCGGTATAACGGGGGGGCGTGATACGCAGTATTTT,CASGFVGITGGRDTQYF
.,TRBJ2-3,TRBV9,.,TGTGCCAGCAGCCCCCACCGGAGGGTTAGCACAGATACGCAGTATTTT,CASSPHRRVSTDTQYF
.,TRBJ1-2,TRBV19,.,TGTGCCACTTCACCCGGGACAAGGGTCCTCTATGGCTACACCTTC,CATSPGTRVLYGYTF
.,TRBJ1-4,TRBV5-1,.,TGCGCCAGCAGCTTGTGGACAGAATGGGATGAAAAACTGTTTTTT,CASSLWTEWDEKLFF
.,TRBJ1-2,TRBV30,.,TGTGCCTCGACTTGGGGGGATGGCTACACCTTC,CASTWGDGYTF
.,TRBJ1-4,TRBV5-1,few,TGCGCCAGCAGCTTGTATGCTAATGAAAAACTGTTTTTT,CASSLYANEKLFF
TRBD1,TRBJ2-7,TRBV7-9,.,TGTGCCAGCAGCTTACGGACAGGAACGCCCTACGAGCAGTACTTC,CASSLRTGTPYEQYF
TRBD1,TRBJ2-5,TRBV30,.,TGTGCCTGGAGTCTGACAGGGGTGGAGACCCAGTACTTC,CAWSLTGVETQYF
.,TRBJ1-2,TRBV2,.,TGTGCCAGCAGCCCTAATCCGAGGAGGGCGGACTATGGCTACACCTTC,CASSPNPRRADYGYTF
.,TRBJ2-7,TRBV4-1,.,TGCGCCAGCAGCCAAGATCTCACAGTCTACGAGCAGTACTTC,CASSQDLTVYEQYF
TRBD1,TRBJ1-3,TRBV4-1,.,TGCGCCAGCAGCCATCCACGGGACAGTGGAAACACCATATATTTT,CASSHPRDSGNTIYF
TRBD1,TRBJ1-1,TRBV5-8,.,TGTGCCAGCAGCTCGGGACAGGGGGCAACTGAAGCTTTCTTT,CASSSGQGATEAFF
TRBD1,TRBJ2-3,TRBV18,.,TGTGCCAGCCTGGACAGGGGGCTCACAGATACGCAGTATTTT,CASLDRGLTDTQYF
.,TRBJ2-7,TRBV19,.,TGTGCCAGTAGTCCCCTCGGACAGATCTACGAGCAGTACTTC,CASSPLGQIYEQYF
.,TRBJ2-4,TRBV11-2,.,TGTGCCAGCAGCTTGGCTACGGGCAAAAACATTCAGTACTTC,CASSLATGKNIQYF
TRBD2,TRBJ2-7,TRBV28,.,TGTGCCAGCAGTACCTCGACTAGCGGGCACTCCTACGAGCAGTACTTC,CASSTSTSGHSYEQYF
TRBD1,TRBJ1-1,TRBV2,.,TGTGCCAGCGGGACAGGGCACACTGAAGCTTTCTTT,CASGTGHTEAFF